The rows below give T cell receptor beta chains drawn from one sample of a study of cytotoxic CD8 clonotypes in ibrutinib-treated CLL. TCRdb's table, derived via immunoSEQ multiplex PCR, lists solely in-frame clones and lacks some. The sample yields a few hundred thousand clones, under 80% seen once. The specimen was PBMCs, collected after 24 months of ibrutinib treatment. Receptor source: a human donor with chronic lymphocytic leukemia. CDR3s include the opening cysteine and the closing phenylalanine or tryptophan. D genes are given only for firm matches. Not every row has a clone size; where given, it reads once, few, many or a size class.

J gene	D gene	V gene	clone size	CDR3 protein	CDR3 DNA
TRBJ2-1	NA	TRBV2	NA	CASRAKSTGRQFF	TGTGCCAGCAGAGCGAAATCCACAGGGAGACAGTTCTTC
TRBJ1-5	NA	TRBV2	few	CASSAQNGPNQPQHF	TGTGCCAGCAGTGCACAGAATGGTCCTAATCAGCCCCAGCATTTT
TRBJ2-1	TRBD2	TRBV9	once	CASSVYASGIYNEQFF	TGTGCCAGCAGCGTATATGCTAGCGGGATCTACAATGAGCAGTTCTTC
TRBJ1-3	NA	TRBV6-5	NA	CASSPPQATGNTIYF	TGTGCCAGCAGTCCCCCACAGGCTACTGGAAACACCATATATTTT
TRBJ2-2	NA	TRBV28	once	CASTSPGEGDGELFF	TGTGCCAGCACCTCCCCGGGAGAAGGAGACGGGGAGCTGTTTTTT
TRBJ1-5	NA	TRBV28	NA	CASFSALGGNQPQHF	TGTGCCAGCTTCTCCGCTTTGGGTGGCAATCAGCCCCAGCATTTT
TRBJ2-7	NA	TRBV18	NA	CASSPGGVSYEQYF	TGTGCCAGCTCACCGGGGGGAGTCAGTTACGAGCAGTACTTC
TRBJ2-7	NA	TRBV28	NA	CASSPPGVAYEQYF	TGTGCCAGCAGCCCGCCAGGGGTGGCCTACGAGCAGTACTTC
TRBJ2-7	TRBD1	TRBV10-3	NA	CAIMKDREGYEQYF	TGTGCCATCATGAAGGACAGGGAAGGATACGAGCAGTACTTC
TRBJ2-1	NA	TRBV27	NA	CASTEGTQGNEQFF	TGTGCCAGCACCGAGGGAACCCAAGGTAATGAGCAGTTCTTC
TRBJ1-1	NA	TRBV7-2	few	CASSLVPGDTEAFF	TGTGCCAGCAGCTTAGTTCCAGGCGACACTGAAGCTTTCTTT
TRBJ2-6	NA	TRBV25-1	few	CASSETGSGANVLTF	TGTGCCAGCAGTGAGACCGGCTCTGGGGCCAACGTCCTGACTTTC
TRBJ1-2	NA	TRBV10-3	NA	CAITDGDTNYGYTF	TGTGCCATCACCGACGGGGATACTAACTATGGCTACACCTTC
TRBJ1-2	NA	TRBV27	NA	CASTNPPGWVYTF	TGTGCCAGCACTAACCCCCCAGGGTGGGTCTACACCTTC
TRBJ2-7	TRBD1	TRBV27	NA	CASMQGDEQYF	TGTGCCAGCATGCAGGGGGACGAGCAGTACTTC
TRBJ2-5	TRBD2	TRBV29-1	NA	CSAEGGPLGETQYF	TGCAGCGCCGAGGGAGGGCCATTAGGGGAGACCCAGTACTTC
TRBJ2-2	NA	TRBV7-2	NA	CASTLKPTNTGELFF	TGTGCCAGCACACTCAAGCCGACGAACACCGGGGAGCTGTTTTTT
TRBJ2-5	NA	TRBV5-1	NA	CASSLDLGFQETQYF	TGCGCCAGCAGCTTGGATTTGGGCTTCCAAGAGACCCAGTACTTC
TRBJ2-2	TRBD2	TRBV18	NA	CASSPTSGGTGELFF	TGTGCCAGCTCACCTACTAGCGGTGGGACCGGGGAGCTGTTTTTT
TRBJ2-7	TRBD2	TRBV7-2	NA	CASSSSGRRSEQYF	TGTGCCAGCAGCTCGAGCGGGAGAAGGTCCGAGCAGTACTTC
TRBJ2-5	NA	TRBV7-6	NA	CASSLILNDRETQYF	TGTGCCAGCAGCTTAATACTCAACGATCGGGAGACCCAGTACTTC
TRBJ2-3	NA	TRBV11-2	once	CASSYDGALTDTQYF	TGTGCCAGCAGTTACGATGGCGCCCTAACGGATACGCAGTATTTT
TRBJ2-7	NA	TRBV28	NA	CASEGNSYEQYF	TGTGCCAGCGAGGGAAACTCCTACGAGCAGTACTTC
TRBJ2-5	TRBD2	TRBV30	NA	CAWSSRRSSGSRQETQYF	TGTGCCTGGAGTTCTCGCCGATCTAGCGGGAGTCGACAAGAGACCCAGTACTTC
TRBJ2-4	NA	TRBV25-1	NA	CASRESMNIQYF	TGTGCCAGCAGAGAGTCTATGAACATTCAGTACTTC
TRBJ2-2	TRBD2	TRBV7-2	NA	CASSARGGPNTGELFF	TGTGCCAGCAGCGCTCGGGGAGGGCCGAACACCGGGGAGCTGTTTTTT
TRBJ2-7	NA	TRBV14	NA	CASSPYTWEVPYEQYF	TGTGCCAGCAGCCCGTATACGTGGGAGGTACCCTACGAGCAGTACTTC
TRBJ2-1	NA	TRBV14	NA	CASSQWVNEQFF	TGTGCCAGCAGCCAATGGGTAAATGAGCAGTTCTTC
TRBJ1-5	NA	TRBV5-6	once	CASSFRQTHSNQPQHF	TGTGCCAGCAGCTTTCGACAGACTCATAGCAATCAGCCCCAGCATTTT
TRBJ2-6	NA	TRBV10-3	NA	CAISEAAGANVLTF	TGTGCCATCAGTGAGGCGGCAGGGGCCAACGTCCTGACTTTC
TRBJ2-1	NA	TRBV7-3	NA	CASSLTMTGVNEQFF	TGTGCCAGCAGCTTAACGATGACGGGGGTTAATGAGCAGTTCTTC
TRBJ2-5	NA	TRBV18	NA	CASSPIGETQYF	TGTGCCAGCTCACCGATTGGTGAGACCCAGTACTTC
TRBJ2-7	NA	TRBV11-3	NA	CASSSDSNEQYF	TGTGCCAGCAGCTCTGACAGCAACGAGCAGTACTTC
TRBJ2-7	NA	TRBV2	NA	CASKNPPAGRLEQYF	TGTGCCAGCAAGAACCCACCCGCGGGGAGGCTAGAGCAGTACTTC
TRBJ2-5	NA	TRBV18	NA	CASSRAAQETQYF	TGTGCCAGCTCACGGGCTGCCCAAGAGACCCAGTACTTC
TRBJ2-3	NA	TRBV11-2	NA	CASSSDTIADTQYF	TGTGCCAGCAGCTCTGACACGATTGCAGATACGCAGTATTTT
TRBJ1-1	NA	TRBV14	NA	CASSSGGATEAFF	TGTGCCAGCAGCTCCGGAGGAGCCACTGAAGCTTTCTTT
TRBJ2-1	TRBD2	TRBV11-2	NA	CASSLEASGRINEQFF	TGTGCCAGCAGCTTAGAGGCCAGCGGGAGAATAAATGAGCAGTTCTTC
TRBJ2-1	NA	TRBV28	NA	CASSPTGDSYNEQFF	TGTGCCAGCAGCCCAACCGGGGACTCCTACAATGAGCAGTTCTTC
TRBJ2-1	NA	TRBV28	NA	CASSFDLVGVSYNEQFF	TGTGCCAGCAGTTTCGATCTAGTGGGAGTTTCCTACAATGAGCAGTTCTTC
TRBJ1-4	NA	TRBV6-5	NA	CASSYSLQPNEKLFF	TGTGCCAGCAGTTACTCGTTACAGCCTAATGAAAAACTGTTTTTT
TRBJ2-7	TRBD1	TRBV28	NA	CASSPAGGISYEQYF	TGTGCCAGCAGCCCTGCAGGGGGAATCTCCTACGAGCAGTACTTC
TRBJ2-7	TRBD2	TRBV4-3	NA	CASSQAPVASGRVRPYEQYF	TGCGCCAGCAGCCAAGCCCCCGTCGCTAGCGGGAGGGTGCGACCTTACGAGCAGTACTTC
TRBJ1-3	NA	TRBV19	NA	CALKRPNSGNTIYF	TGTGCCCTGAAGCGCCCCAACTCTGGAAACACCATATATTTT
TRBJ2-7	TRBD1	TRBV5-1	NA	CASARDRGLWEQYF	TGCGCCAGCGCACGGGACAGGGGGCTTTGGGAGCAGTACTTC
TRBJ2-7	NA	TRBV5-1	NA	CASSPHYSYEQYF	TGCGCCAGCAGCCCTCACTACTCCTACGAGCAGTACTTC
TRBJ1-2	TRBD1	TRBV18	NA	CASSPTGAGYTF	TGTGCCAGCTCACCGACAGGGGCGGGCTACACCTTC
TRBJ2-1	NA	TRBV28	NA	CASSLGDWQFF	TGTGCCAGCAGTCTGGGGGACTGGCAGTTCTTC
TRBJ2-2	NA	TRBV7-3	NA	CASSLESTGELFF	TGTGCCAGCAGCTTAGAGAGCACCGGGGAGCTGTTTTTT
TRBJ1-5	NA	TRBV5-1	few	CASSPTGRSNQPQHF	TGCGCCAGCAGCCCAACAGGGAGGAGCAATCAGCCCCAGCATTTT
TRBJ1-2	NA	TRBV19	NA	CASSLNYNYGYTF	TGTGCCAGTAGTCTGAACTATAACTATGGCTACACCTTC